Below are 22 T cell receptor beta chains sequenced from a single sample in a study of T cells in Graves' hyperthyroidism and ophthalmopathy (dated by TCRdb to the late 2010s). The method was multiplex PCR. The sequencing machine was an Illumina HiSeq 2000. The TCR beta CDR3 regions were amplified from the RNA transcripts. The TCR CDR3 was subjected to a first round of RT-PCR using the HTBI primer set and the Qiagen OneStep RT-PCR kit. Through fastp at Q25 and MiXCR, TCRdb rebuilt clones from the public reads, retaining in-frame beta chains. Rows merge per CDR3 protein into single entries with the most common DNA and genes. This sample comprises 360,000 or so distinct CDR3 sequences, about a fifth of them detected only once. About 3.5% of the sample goes to the ten largest clones. The specimen was blood. The receptors stem from a woman aged 18-35 years with Graves' hyperthyroidism.

This clonotype was picked up many times. The V call is TRBV5-5, the J call TRBJ1-2; maybe TRBD1 (6 bases). Trimming stripped 4 bases from V and 6 bases from J, with 13 bases between. CDR3 length: 13 amino acids. The germline CDR1 and CDR2 sequences are SGHKS and YYEKEE (reference sequence). The CDR3 here is CASSPIAGDGYTF. CDR3 bases: TGTGCCAGCAGCCCTATCGCAGGGGATGGCTACACCTTC.

This clonotype was seen many times. This sequence joins TRBV5-1 and TRBJ1-1, with D hard to call. Per germline, CDR1 SGHRS and CDR2 YFSETQ. CDR3 length: 14 residues. Trimming left V 4 bases short and J 7 bases short, with 17 bases between. CDR3 in amino acids: CASSDNVPIHEAFF. In nucleotides, the CDR3 is TGCGCCAGCAGCGACAACGTTCCAATACATGAAGCTTTCTTT.

V is TRBV24-1 and J is TRBJ2-7; perhaps TRBD1 as D (6 bases). The germline V gene encodes CDR1 KGHDR and CDR2 SFDVKD. With 3 bases removed from V and 2 bases from J, the gap between germline ends came to 13 bases. The CDR3 loop spans 15 amino acids. This CDR3 reads CATSDVRGGAYEQYF. Here the CDR3 DNA reads TGTGCCACCAGTGATGTCAGGGGCGGCGCCTACGAGCAGTACTTC.

In this sample, this clonotype turned up many times. This chain links TRBV4-1 with TRBJ1-3; D perhaps matches TRBD1 (6 bases). V was trimmed by 6 bases and J by 0 bases, leaving 12 bases between them. This CDR3 is 15 amino acids long. From germline, CDR1 is MGHRA and CDR2 YSYEKL. Here the CDR3 DNA reads TGCGCCAGCAGATCTACAGGGAGCTCTGGAAACACCATATATTTT. Its translation: CASRSTGSSGNTIYF.

CDR3 nucleotides: TGTGCCAGCAGATCGACAGGGAGTTGGGACATTCAGTACTTC. Translated, it gives CASRSTGSWDIQYF. V and J are TRBV28 and TRBJ2-4; 7 bases line up with TRBD1. Looked up from germline, CDR1 is MDHEN and CDR2 is SYDVKM. V shed 6 bases, J shed 8 bases, and the junction held 10 bases outside the gene matches. The CDR3 consists of 14 residues.

This chain uses TRBV5-6 with TRBJ2-6, with TRBD2 matching over 8 bases. Germline V lookup: CDR1 SGHDT, CDR2 YYEEEE. V trimming: 4 bases; J trimming: 1 base; junction bases outside the gene matches: 10. There are 18 residues in the CDR3. The CDR3 bases are TGTGCCAGCAGCCTACTTCGGCGGGGGGCATCTGGGGCCAACGTCCTGACTTTC. Translating it yields CASSLLRRGASGANVLTF.

This clonotype was seen at least ten times. This chain connects TRBV4-1 to TRBJ1-1; no firm D call. Germline CDR1 is MGHRA and CDR2 is YSYEKL. Trimming left V 3 bases short and J 9 bases short, with 11 bases between. The length of the CDR3 is 12 residues. The CDR3 DNA reads TGCGCCAGCAGCCATTTCTCGGGTAAAGCTTTCTTT. This codes for CASSHFSGKAFF.

This clonotype was detected ten times or more. The rearrangement joins TRBV12-3 or TRBV12-4 to TRBJ2-7; D possibly corresponds to TRBD1 (5 bases). This CDR3 is 13 amino acids long. Trimming took off 7 bases at V and 5 bases at J, with 15 bases between the two ends. CDR3 residues: CASNEGWGHEQYF. The CDR3 bases are TGTGCCAGCAACGAAGGGTGGGGCCACGAGCAGTACTTC.

This clonotype was picked up many times. The chain employs TRBV6-5 and TRBJ1-2; maybe TRBD1 (6 bases). Between the trimmed V and J ends, which lost 4 bases and 3 bases, there was a span of 12 bases. Germline lookup yields CDR1 MNHEY and CDR2 SVGAGI. The CDR3 sequence is 14 residues long. The CDR3 coding sequence is TGTGCCAGCAGTTCGGCTGGGACACACTATGGCTACACCTTC. This encodes CASSSAGTHYGYTF.

This clonotype was detected ten times or more. V gene TRBV2 combines with J gene TRBJ1-5, with a weak D call TRBD1 (5 bases). The V gene lost 3 bases and the J gene lost 7 bases, with 10 bases spanning the gap. CDR1 SNHLY and CDR2 FYNNEI come from the germline V gene. The CDR3 has 13 amino acids. The CDR3 here is CASSDQGRQPQHF. DNA for the CDR3: TGTGCCAGCAGTGATCAGGGAAGACAGCCCCAGCATTTT. Variable domain in full (rest from reference TRBV2 and TRBJ1-5): EPEVTQTPSHQVTQMGQEVILRCVPISNHLYFYWYRQILGQKVEFLVSFYNNEISEKSEIFDDQFSVERPDGSNFTLKIRSTKLEDSAMYFCASSDQGRQPQHFGDGTRLSIL.

In this sample, this clonotype turned up many times. This chain joins TRBV12-3 or TRBV12-4 and TRBJ2-5; D possibly corresponds to TRBD2 (6 bases). The ends were cut back, 7 bases at V and 9 bases at J, with 24 bases in the middle. The CDR3 is 15 amino acids. The CDR3 coding sequence is TGTGCCAGCACCCCTGGCGCGGGGCTCAAAGGAGCCCAGTACTTC. Encoded protein: CASTPGAGLKGAQYF.

This clonotype appeared many times. The rearrangement links TRBV12-3 or TRBV12-4 to TRBJ2-7; D is undetermined. V was clipped by 2 bases and J by 1 base, with 15 bases between them. CDR3 length equals 16 residues. The CDR3 coding sequence is TGTGCCAGCAGTTTAATTAGGAGAGATTCGTCCTACGAGCAGTACTTC. Protein sequence: CASSLIRRDSSYEQYF.

This clonotype was found many times. The J gene is TRBJ1-1, the V gene TRBV4-1; D is possibly TRBD1 (6 bases). CDR3 length: 15 residues. From germline, CDR1 is MGHRA and CDR2 YSYEKL. The V gene lost 0 bases and the J gene lost 1 base, with 9 bases spanning the gap. CDR3 amino acids: CASSQEGHRNTEAFF. CDR3 in DNA: TGCGCCAGCAGCCAAGAGGGACACAGGAACACTGAAGCTTTCTTT.

The chain uses TRBV4-1 and TRBJ1-1; D unclear. V was cut by 3 bases and J by 11 bases, with 13 bases left in between. The CDR3 covers 12 residues. Germline V CDR1 and CDR2: MGHRA, YSYEKL. CDR3 sequence (DNA): TGCGCCAGCAGCCATGACGGTAATTGGGCTTTCTTT. Protein sequence: CASSHDGNWAFF.

This clonotype was counted only a few times. This chain joins TRBV25-1 and TRBJ2-5, with a possible D match to TRBD2 (7 bases). Germline CDR1 reads MGHDK; CDR2 reads SYGVNS. The CDR3 has 14 amino acids. Trimming shortened V by 1 base and J by 5 bases, and 11 bases separated the two germline ends. Written as DNA, the CDR3 is TGTGCCAGCAGTGAATGGGGGGGCGCGGAGACCCAGTACTTC. Translated, it gives CASSEWGGAETQYF. The complete variable domain, with remaining parts taken from reference TRBV25-1 and TRBJ2-5, reads EADIYQTPRYLVIGTGKKITLECSQTMGHDKMYWYQQDPGMELHLIHYSYGVNSTEKGDLSSESTVSRIRTEHFPLTLESARPSHTSQYLCASSEWGGAETQYFGPGTRLLVL.

This clonotype is labeled medium-sized. The chain links TRBV12-3 or TRBV12-4 to TRBJ1-5, with 7 bases identical to TRBD1. Trimming removed 6 bases from V and 4 bases from J; junction bases left unmatched: 6. The CDR3 consists of 14 residues. The CDR3 bases are TGTGCCAGCAGACTTGGACAGGCGAATCAGCCCCAGCATTTT. This codes for CASRLGQANQPQHF.

This clonotype was picked up one time. The chain employs TRBV10-3 and TRBJ1-2; D is unclear. This CDR3 is built from 12 residues. Germline V gives CDR1 ENHRY, CDR2 SYGVKD. V lost 10 bases and J lost 7, with 16 bases in between. CDR3 bases: TGTGCCACCTGGGAGGGAATTCCTGGCTACACCTTC. This gives the protein CATWEGIPGYTF.

This clonotype was observed at least ten times. The CDR3 end shows no conserved phenylalanine or tryptophan, and so a read error is likely. The chain combines TRBV6-1 with TRBJ1-1; TRBD1 agrees at 9 bases. The CDR3 contains 16 residues. Germline CDR1 reads MNHNS; CDR2 reads SASEGT. With 8 bases clipped from V and 5 bases from J, the junction kept 15 bases outside the gene matches. CDR3 amino acids: CASGTGGAPRRTEAFS. The CDR3 DNA reads TGTGCCAGCGGTACAGGGGGCGCCCCCAGACGTACTGAAGCTTTCTCT.

This clonotype was seen repeatedly, ten times or more. The gene calls are TRBV29-1 and TRBJ2-2; the match to TRBD2 covers 10 bases. The CDR3 spans 13 residues. V was pared by 5 bases and J by 7 bases, with 4 bases of the junction left unmatched. The germline V gene encodes CDR1 SQVTM and CDR2 ANQGSEA. The CDR3 region is CSVSGRADGELFF. The CDR3 DNA reads as TGCAGCGTTAGCGGGAGGGCGGACGGGGAGCTGTTTTTT.

The gene calls are TRBV5-1 and TRBJ2-7; 7 bases are a match to TRBD1. The junction had 14 bases not matched to a gene; V was cut back by 3 bases and J by 5 bases. The CDR3 consists of 16 residues. Germline CDR1 SGHRS, CDR2 YFSETQ. As DNA, the CDR3 is TGCGCCAGCAGCTCGACACCAGAGGACAGGTACCACGAGCAGTACTTC. Its protein is CASSSTPEDRYHEQYF.

This clonotype was recorded at least ten times. The rearrangement uses TRBV6-2 or TRBV6-3 and TRBJ1-5, with 7 bases lining up with TRBD1. The CDR3 runs 14 residues. Trimming took 4 bases from V and 6 from J; bases not matched to a gene: 6. Germline CDR1 is MNHEY and CDR2 is SVGEGT. CDR3 sequence reads: CASSFEYRGQPQHF. The CDR3 DNA sequence: TGTGCCAGCAGTTTTGAATACAGGGGTCAGCCCCAGCATTTT.

This clonotype was counted only a few times. This rearrangement joins TRBV18 to TRBJ2-7, with D perhaps matching TRBD2 (6 bases). V was pared by 4 bases and J by 2 bases, with 12 bases between. The CDR3 has 14 residues. Germline CDR1 is KGHSH and CDR2 is LQKENI. CDR3 coding DNA: TGTGCCAGCTCACGATCGGGACTCCCCTACGAGCAGTACTTC. It translates to CASSRSGLPYEQYF.